The entry that follows covers one T cell receptor beta chain sequence. Its antigen is currently unknown. During the collection period, no donor immune events like infections were recorded. The data belong to a study of identifying expanded T cells in peripheral blood. This CDR3 comprises 14 residues. V was clipped by 2 bases and J by 4 bases, with 10 bases between them. Germline loops: CDR1 SGHRS, CDR2 YFSETQ. The protocol was immunoSEQ multiplex PCR, while the TCRdb copy is restricted to in-frame clones and leaves out a portion. The sample has fewer than 65,000 clones, around 87% seen once. Findings of the study overall: Across healthy donors, higher total template counts meant significantly greater roughly two-week count variance. Over two and four weeks, about 16 and 19 clones changed, versus roughly 1.1 between replicates.

This clonotype originated in a person aged 18 to 75 in good health. The rearrangement uses TRBV5-1 and TRBJ2-1; the D gene is possibly TRBD1 (5 bases). The sample taken for sequencing was blood. The CDR3 DNA follows: TGCGCCAGCAGCTTTAGGACATCATACAATGAGCAGTTCTTC. The encoded protein is CASSFRTSYNEQFF.